This T cell receptor (beta chain) was captured by sequencing in a study of CD8 T cells in ankylosing spondylitis. This clonotype came up many times. MiXCR was run by TCRdb on the 5' RACE reads, yielding one entry per CDR3 protein. The top ten clones hold under 6% of a sample with around 88,000 distinct CDR3 sequences, about 9% of them seen once. V was pared by 5 bases and J by 3 bases, with 6 bases of the junction left unmatched. Looked up from germline, CDR1 is MDHEN and CDR2 is SYDVKM. The CDR3 loop spans 14 amino acids. The receptor was derived from a male donor with ankylosing spondylitis or in good health (not recorded which). V usage is TRBV28 and J usage is TRBJ1-1; 7 nucleotides agree with TRBD1. Input material: blood, either unsorted or a sorted T cell fraction (not recorded which). CDR3 sequence: CASSPTGLDTEAFF. DNA of the CDR3: TGTGCCAGCAGTCCGACAGGGTTAGACACTGAAGCTTTCTTT.